A selection of T cell receptor beta chains follows, all from one sample in a study of molecular identifiers for immune sequencing clone quantification. TCRdb passed the PCR reads through MiXCR, listing each CDR3 protein once. The data contain nearly 650,000 distinct CDR3 sequences, around 25% of them seen just once; the ten biggest clones take up about 0.84%. Sequences were obtained from naive CD8+ T cells from blood, with Jurkat cell RNA spiked in. The source is a human donor in good health. Some libraries in this study had Jurkat cell RNA spiked in. Each CDR3 is given with its conserved first and last residue. D genes are given only for firm matches. Some rows mark clone size as missing; the rest say once, few, many or name a class of expanded clone.

>TRBV3-1|TRBJ2-7|TRBD2|few
CASSQVPAGVGEQYF
TGTGCCAGCAGCCAAGTTCCAGCGGGAGTAGGCGAGCAGTACTTC
>TRBV5-8|TRBJ2-7|NA|few
CASSHRVGSFEQYF
TGTGCCAGCAGCCACAGGGTGGGGTCCTTCGAGCAGTACTTC
>TRBV29-1|TRBJ1-1|NA|many
CSVREGTYTEAFF
TGCAGCGTTCGAGAGGGGACCTACACTGAAGCTTTCTTT
>TRBV27|TRBJ1-1|NA|NA
CASSAGRPWDTEAFF
TGTGCCAGCAGTGCCGGACGACCCTGGGACACTGAAGCTTTCTTT
>TRBV20-1|TRBJ2-7|NA|few
CSARGNFGGGASYEQYF
TGCAGTGCTAGAGGGAATTTCGGTGGCGGGGCTTCCTACGAGCAGTACTTC
>TRBV29-1|TRBJ1-2|NA|few
CSDTTANYGYTF
TGCAGCGATACGACAGCAAACTATGGCTACACCTTC
>TRBV7-8|TRBJ2-7|NA|few
CASSPPLRDEQYF
TGTGCCAGCAGCCCCCCCCTCCGGGACGAGCAGTACTTC
>TRBV19|TRBJ1-2|NA|few
CASSIIEGLGYGYTF
TGTGCCAGTAGTATAATCGAGGGGTTAGGCTATGGCTACACCTTC
>TRBV19|TRBJ2-1|NA|few
CASSRGNYNEQFF
TGTGCCAGTAGTAGGGGGAACTACAATGAGCAGTTCTTC
>TRBV5-1|TRBJ2-5|TRBD1|many
CASSLRQGASETQYF
TGCGCCAGCAGCCTAAGACAGGGGGCGTCGGAGACCCAGTACTTC
>TRBV5-5|TRBJ1-1|NA|many
CASSGIDPMNTEAFF
TGTGCCAGCAGCGGGATTGACCCCATGAACACTGAAGCTTTCTTT
>TRBV6-1|TRBJ1-2|NA|many
CASRGGPYGYTF
TGTGCCAGCAGGGGGGGCCCCTATGGCTACACCTTC
>TRBV20-1|TRBJ2-5|NA|NA
CSASPGETQYF
TGCAGTGCTAGCCCGGGAGAGACCCAGTACTTC
>TRBV30|TRBJ1-3|TRBD1|few
CAWSSTGGNTIYF
TGTGCCTGGAGCTCGACAGGGGGAAACACCATATATTTT
>TRBV6-5|TRBJ1-4|TRBD1|few
CASSYNQGAPTNEKLFF
TGTGCCAGCAGTTACAATCAGGGGGCCCCAACTAATGAAAAACTGTTTTTT
>TRBV7-9|TRBJ1-5|NA|many
CASSLMPDNQPQHF
TGTGCCAGCAGCTTGATGCCAGACAATCAGCCCCAGCATTTT
>TRBV5-1|TRBJ2-5|NA|many
CASSSVDPETQYF
TGCGCCAGCAGCTCGGTGGATCCGGAGACCCAGTACTTC
>TRBV7-6|TRBJ1-1|NA|NA
CASSLGTQSLNPEAFF
TGTGCCAGCAGCTTAGGTACCCAGTCCCTGAACCCTGAAGCTTTCTTT
>TRBV9|TRBJ2-2|TRBD2|few
CASSVGVKRGYTGELFF
TGTGCCAGCAGCGTAGGTGTGAAGCGGGGCTACACCGGGGAGCTGTTTTTT
>TRBV9|TRBJ1-6|NA|few
CASSVARESSYNSPLHF
TGTGCCAGCAGCGTAGCTCGGGAGAGCTCCTATAATTCACCCCTCCACTTT
>TRBV7-9|TRBJ2-7|TRBD2|NA
CASSPTGPTSGSYERYF
TGTGCCAGCAGCCCTACAGGACCGACTAGCGGGAGCTACGAGCGGTACTTC
>TRBV5-1|TRBJ2-7|TRBD1|many
CASSYDFLDRASEQYF
TGCGCCAGCAGCTATGATTTCTTGGACAGGGCATCCGAGCAGTACTTC